The 15 T cell receptor beta chains listed next were all sequenced from one sample in a study of identical twins (dated by TCRdb to the mid-2010s). Receptor amplification or capture employed 5' RACE. Instrument on record: Illumina HiSeq 2000. TCRdb's own reprocessing of the public reads used fastp at Q25 and MiXCR and kept productive beta chains. One record per CDR3 amino acid sequence lists the most common genes and DNA. The sample data list roughly 750,000 distinct CDR3 sequences, and about 20% of these were observed just once. Of the sample, roughly 4% falls within the top ten clones. These data were also filed under a second study, of T cells expressing NK-cell markers.

What was sequenced was PBMCs. The origin of the receptors is a woman aged 18-29 years in good health.

This rearrangement joins TRBV12-3 or TRBV12-4 to TRBJ1-1, with D possibly being TRBD1 (6 bases). Trimming stripped 1 base from V and 0 bases from J, with 6 bases between. The CDR3 has 14 residues. The CDR3 DNA reads as TGTGCCAGCAGTTTAGGGGACATGAACACTGAAGCTTTCTTT. This codes for CASSLGDMNTEAFF.

A few counts support this clonotype. CDR3 region: CASSFLRQGKGAFF. The CDR3 coding sequence is TGTGCCAGCAGCTTCCTACGACAGGGTAAGGGAGCTTTCTTT. This chain links TRBV7-9 with TRBJ1-1; 7 bases map to TRBD1. The junction had 11 bases not matched to a gene; V was cut back by 3 bases and J by 10 bases. The germline gives CDR1 SEHNR, CDR2 FQNEAQ (reference sequence). The CDR3 consists of 14 residues.

The gene calls are TRBV5-1 and TRBJ2-5; D possibly corresponds to TRBD1 (6 bases). V shed 4 bases and J shed 4 bases, with 14 bases lying between them. The CDR3 contains 14 residues. Germline CDR1 SGHRS, CDR2 YFSETQ. In DNA form, the CDR3 reads TGCGCCAGCAGCCGTACAGGGATGGGAGAGACCCAGTACTTC. Protein product: CASSRTGMGETQYF.

This clonotype has more than one count but fewer than ten. The chain combines TRBV9 with TRBJ1-6; tentative D call: TRBD1 (5 bases). V shed 3 bases and J shed 10 bases, with 17 bases lying between them. The CDR3 length is 15 residues. Germline values: CDR1 SGDLS, CDR2 YYNGEE. CDR3 residues: CASSAVAGTDSPLHF. CDR3 sequence (DNA): TGTGCCAGCAGCGCAGTCGCCGGGACCGACTCACCCCTCCACTTT. The whole variable domain, filled in from reference TRBV9 and TRBJ1-6, reads DSGVTQTPKHLITATGQRVTLRCSPRSGDLSVYWYQQSLDQGLQFLIQYYNGEERAKGNILERFSAQQFPDLHSELNLSSLELGDSALYFCASSAVAGTDSPLHFGNGTRLTVT.

This clonotype was seen many times. The chain uses TRBV12-3 or TRBV12-4 and TRBJ2-7; possibly TRBD1 for D (5 bases). V lost 4 bases and J 4 bases, leaving 11 bases between the germline ends. There are 13 residues in the CDR3. CDR3 protein: CASSSLQGYEQYF. The CDR3 DNA sequence: TGTGCCAGCAGTTCCCTGCAGGGATACGAGCAGTACTTC.

The V gene is TRBV6-1, the J gene TRBJ1-2; TRBD1 agrees at 9 bases. V shed 6 bases and J 4 bases; nucleotides not matched to a gene: 12. CDR1 and CDR2 (germline): MNHNS, SASEGT. The CDR3 covers 16 residues. CDR3 coding DNA: TGTGCCAGCAGGGGAACTACCGGGACAGGGCGCTATGGCTACACCTTC. Encoded protein: CASRGTTGTGRYGYTF.

The V call is TRBV29-1, the J call TRBJ2-5; TRBD2 matches at 8 bases. This CDR3 is built from 12 residues. The V and J ends lost 8 bases and 4 bases, in that order; junction bases with no gene match: 6. The germline CDR1 and CDR2 sequences are SQVTM and ANQGSEA. The CDR3 region has the DNA TGCAGCTCCGCAGCGGGAGTAGAGACCCAGTACTTC. Its translation: CSSAAGVETQYF.

This clonotype was seen only a few times. The rearrangement links TRBV20-1 to TRBJ2-2, with D possibly being TRBD1 (6 bases). The CDR3 covers 15 residues. From germline, CDR1 is DFQATT and CDR2 SNEGSKA (reference sequence). V gave up 0 bases and J gave up 4 bases, with 12 bases separating them. Written as DNA, the CDR3 is TGCAGTGCTAGAGATATTCTCAGGGGCACCGGGGAGCTGTTTTTT. It translates to CSARDILRGTGELFF.

The table lists this clonotype with a few counts. The genes are TRBV27 and TRBJ1-2; D gene ambiguous. Looked up from germline, CDR1 is MNHEY and CDR2 is SMNVEV (reference sequence). The CDR3 sequence is 12 residues long. The ends were cut back, 4 bases at V and 4 bases at J, with 7 bases in the middle. CDR3 nucleotides: TGTGCCAGCAGTTCCCATCCCTATGGCTACACCTTC. Its protein product is CASSSHPYGYTF.

This clonotype appeared many times. The V call is TRBV29-1, the J call TRBJ2-1; TRBD2 matches at 8 bases. The V gene end was trimmed by 7 bases and the J gene end by 9 bases; junction bases not matched to a gene: 17. The CDR3 has 15 amino acids. Germline lookup yields CDR1 SQVTM and CDR2 ANQGSEA. The CDR3 reads CSAGWVAGSVGEQFF. In DNA form, the CDR3 reads TGCAGCGCCGGGTGGGTAGCGGGAAGTGTTGGTGAGCAGTTCTTC.

This clonotype appeared a few times. This rearrangement joins TRBV6-1 to TRBJ2-1, with TRBD2 matching 9 bases. V dropped 11 bases and J dropped 3; count of bases not matched to a gene: 5. The length of the CDR3 is 13 residues. The germline gives CDR1 MNHNS, CDR2 SASEGT. CDR3 DNA: TGTGCCTCTGGACTAGCGTTCTACAATGAGCAGTTCTTC. Its protein is CASGLAFYNEQFF.

This clonotype was seen at least ten times. The rearrangement joins TRBV11-2 to TRBJ2-1; 9 nucleotides line up with TRBD2. The V gene's germline CDR1 is SGHAT and CDR2 FQNNGV. The CDR3 consists of 15 residues. Unmatched junction bases numbered 1, after V lost 3 bases and J lost 1 base. DNA of the CDR3: TGTGCCAGCAGCTTCCTAGCGGGGTCCTACAATGAGCAGTTCTTC. Protein sequence: CASSFLAGSYNEQFF.

V usage is TRBV18 and J usage is TRBJ1-5, with 7 nucleotides matching TRBD1. The CDR3 length is 14 residues. Losses at the gene ends were 4 bases for V and 3 bases for J; bases not matched to a gene: 3. Germline values: CDR1 KGHSH, CDR2 LQKENI. Here the CDR3 DNA reads TGTGCCAGCTCACGACAGGGTTACAATCAGCCCCAGCATTTT. Amino acids: CASSRQGYNQPQHF.

This clonotype was counted between two and nine times. The CDR3 spells CAISGTSGNDEQFF. Written as DNA, the CDR3 is TGTGCCATCAGTGGGACTAGCGGGAACGATGAGCAGTTCTTC. The chain employs TRBV10-3 and TRBJ2-1; 12 nucleotides agree with TRBD2. The junction had 3 bases not matched to a gene; V was cut back by 4 bases and J by 8 bases. CDR1 ENHRY and CDR2 SYGVKD come from the germline V gene. The CDR3 covers 14 residues.

J is TRBJ1-1 and V is TRBV12-3 or TRBV12-4, with no clear D. This CDR3 has 13 residues. Trimming stripped 8 bases from V and 2 bases from J, with 12 bases between. Here the CDR3 reads CASWEEGNTEAFF. In DNA form, the CDR3 reads TGTGCCAGCTGGGAAGAAGGCAACACTGAAGCTTTCTTT.